This T cell receptor beta chain comes out of a study of blood T cell repertoires in COVID-19. Individuals aged about 18 to 90 years were recruited from about two dozen US areas. Study processing details: By means of reference gene primer amplification, nucleated cell counts were estimated. This table comes from immunoSEQ multiplex PCR, and its TCRdb copy is limited to in-frame clones, with some not included. V, J and clone size derive from that table, while D and trimming were established from the DNA sequence. The sample has under 200,000 clones, about 85% seen once. This clonotype was sampled from a woman between 40 and 50 years old with acute COVID-19. Sequences were obtained from PBMCs or T cells enriched from blood (not recorded which).

CDR3 coding DNA: TGTGCCAGCAGCTTGGATAAGCACGAGCAGTTCTTC. Translating gives CASSLDKHEQFF. V gene TRBV5-4 combines with J gene TRBJ2-1; D not resolved. The CDR3 spans 12 residues. Trimming took 0 bases from V and 10 from J, leaving 8 bases between them. Looked up from germline, CDR1 is SGHNT and CDR2 is YYREEE (reference sequence).